This paragraph covers one TCR beta chain sequence. The antigen is undetermined. This CDR3 contains 16 residues. V trimming: 4 bases; J trimming: 3 bases; junction bases outside the gene matches: 6. CDR1 is MGHRA, CDR2 YSYEKL, per germline. These data originate in a study of graft-versus-host responses after intestinal transplantation. Only in-frame clones appear in the TCRdb table, and some are missing; sequencing was by immunoSEQ multiplex PCR. The sample shows 90,000 to 130,000 clones, just under 95% of them seen only once. The material was unstimulated CD8+ T cells sorted from spleen or lymph node cells, obtained before intestinal transplant. This clonotype originated in a human donor who received an intestinal transplant. This rearrangement joins TRBV4-1 to TRBJ2-2, with TRBD1 matching over 9 bases. The CDR3 spells CASSPRQGGDTGELFF. CDR3 DNA sequence: TGCGCCAGCAGCCCCCGACAGGGGGGGGACACCGGGGAGCTGTTTTTT.